The 11 T cell receptor beta chains given below trace back to one sample, sequenced in a study of Graves' ophthalmopathy and Graves' hyperthyroidism (dated by TCRdb to the late 2010s). The sample was run on an Illumina HiSeq 2000. For repertoire sequencing, TCR beta CDR3 regions were amplified from RNA transcripts. HTBI primers and the Qiagen OneStep RT-PCR kit were used in a first-round RT-PCR, which was followed by a second-round multiplex PCR, size selection and purification. Using fastp trimming at Q25 and MiXCR clonotype assembly, TCRdb reanalyzed the public sequencing data and kept in-frame beta chains. Every CDR3 protein is listed once, alongside the most common genes and DNA of its rows. For this sample the table gives 600,000 to 650,000 distinct CDR3 sequences, of which over 20% were detected only once. The ten largest clones add up to approximately 7.7% of the sample. The source material was peripheral blood. These receptors were taken from a woman aged 18-29 years with stable Graves' hyperthyroidism. Some clones in this sample may be carry-over from other donors' samples. Donor details come from another sample of the same person, matched by shared clones.

In its sample, this clonotype was seen many times. V is TRBV6-1 and J is TRBJ1-2, with no clear D. Germline-derived CDR1 and CDR2 are MNHNS and SASEGT. Trimming removed 5 bases from V and 7 bases from J, with 20 bases in between. CDR3 length: 15 residues. The CDR3 bases are TGTGCCAGCAGTCCCGGGGAAGGACCCCATCGTGGCTACACCTTC. It translates to CASSPGEGPHRGYTF.

This sequence joins TRBV28 and TRBJ2-2; D is perhaps TRBD1 (6 bases). The CDR3 runs to 16 residues. The V end was cut by 3 bases, the J end by 7 bases, with 18 bases between. Germline CDR1 reads MDHEN; CDR2 reads SYDVKM. The CDR3 DNA reads TGTGCCAGCAGTTTCCTCGACAGGTTAGGGGTCGGGGAGCTGTTTTTT. This translates into CASSFLDRLGVGELFF.

This chain connects TRBV7-2 to TRBJ2-5; D is unresolved. Germline loops: CDR1 SGHTA, CDR2 FQGNSA. The ends were cut back, 2 bases at V and 5 bases at J, with 9 bases in the middle. This CDR3 has 13 amino acids. CDR3 bases: TGTGCCAGCAGCTTAAGAATGGGGGAGACCCAGTACTTC. Protein: CASSLRMGETQYF.

This clonotype was observed many times. This could be a read error, since a much larger clone is one nucleotide away. The V call is TRBV28, the J call TRBJ1-3, with D possibly being TRBD1 (6 bases). Germline V gives CDR1 MDHEN, CDR2 SYDVKM. There are 14 residues in the CDR3. With 4 bases removed from V and 2 bases from J, the gap between germline ends came to 9 bases. This chain's CDR3 is CASSSGTPGNTIYF. CDR3 DNA sequence: TGTGCCAGCAGTTCGGGGACACCTGGAAACACCATATATTTT.

DNA of the CDR3: TGTGCCAGCTCACCGCGGGACGGATACTACGAGCAGTACTTC. Translating gives CASSPRDGYYEQYF. This rearrangement joins TRBV18 to TRBJ2-7; maybe TRBD2 (6 bases). Trimming shortened V by 3 bases and J by 3 bases, and 12 bases separated the two germline ends. Germline CDR1 KGHSH, CDR2 LQKENI. The CDR3 consists of 14 residues.

CDR3 region: CASSSLGGVDNSPLHF. For the CDR3, the DNA is TGCGCCAGCAGTTCCCTTGGGGGCGTGGATAATTCACCCCTCCACTTT. This chain connects TRBV5-1 to TRBJ1-6, with a tentative D call TRBD1 (6 bases). The CDR3 covers 16 residues. The germline V gene has CDR1 SGHRS and CDR2 YFSETQ. Trimming cost V 5 bases and J 5 bases, with 17 bases left between them.

The chain recombines TRBV9 with TRBJ2-7, with a tentative D call TRBD2 (6 bases). Germline V lookup: CDR1 SGDLS, CDR2 YYNGEE. The CDR3 covers 15 residues. Trimming took 3 bases from V and 4 from J, leaving 17 bases between them. CDR3: CASSEYGSVEYEQYF. The DNA for the CDR3 is TGTGCCAGCAGCGAGTACGGGAGCGTAGAATACGAGCAGTACTTC. The variable domain in full, completed from reference TRBV9 and TRBJ2-7, reads DSGVTQTPKHLITATGQRVTLRCSPRSGDLSVYWYQQSLDQGLQFLIQYYNGEERAKGNILERFSAQQFPDLHSELNLSSLELGDSALYFCASSEYGSVEYEQYFGPGTRLTVT.

In its sample, this clonotype was seen a few times. V usage is TRBV20-1 and J usage is TRBJ1-1, with D possibly being TRBD1 (5 bases). The V gene's germline CDR1 is DFQATT and CDR2 SNEGSKA (reference sequence). V lost 1 base and J lost 8, with 14 bases in between. The CDR3 runs 13 residues. CDR3 sequence (DNA): TGCAGTGCTAGAGGGGGCGTTTTGAGCGAAGCTTTCTTT. Amino acids: CSARGGVLSEAFF.

This clonotype has just one count. The rearrangement joins TRBV6-2 or TRBV6-3 to TRBJ1-2; D perhaps matches TRBD1 (6 bases). Looked up from germline, CDR1 is MNHEY and CDR2 is SVGEGT. The CDR3 is made up of 15 amino acids. V lost 0 bases, J lost 4 bases, and 12 bases lay in between. In nucleotides, the CDR3 is TGTGCCAGCAGTTACTCTGGGGGCGCAAGCTATGGCTACACCTTC. Amino acid sequence: CASSYSGGASYGYTF.

This clonotype showed up many times. The chain employs TRBV6-1 and TRBJ2-5; a possible D gene is TRBD2 (6 bases). The CDR3 spans 15 residues. The germline V and J ends were trimmed by 7 bases and 4 bases, with 19 bases remaining between them. Germline CDR1 reads MNHNS; CDR2 reads SASEGT. CDR3 loop: CASTPLGGETETQYF. The CDR3 DNA sequence: TGTGCCAGCACCCCCTTGGGGGGAGAGACAGAGACCCAGTACTTC.

This clonotype was counted at least ten times. The chain has TRBV20-1 and TRBJ2-7; a possible D gene is TRBD2 (5 bases). The CDR3 is made up of 13 amino acids. Germline lookup yields CDR1 DFQATT and CDR2 SNEGSKA (reference sequence). V was cut by 3 bases and J by 6 bases, with 15 bases left in between. CDR3: CSARGTGWGEQYF. The CDR3 DNA is TGCAGTGCTAGGGGAACGGGATGGGGCGAGCAGTACTTC.